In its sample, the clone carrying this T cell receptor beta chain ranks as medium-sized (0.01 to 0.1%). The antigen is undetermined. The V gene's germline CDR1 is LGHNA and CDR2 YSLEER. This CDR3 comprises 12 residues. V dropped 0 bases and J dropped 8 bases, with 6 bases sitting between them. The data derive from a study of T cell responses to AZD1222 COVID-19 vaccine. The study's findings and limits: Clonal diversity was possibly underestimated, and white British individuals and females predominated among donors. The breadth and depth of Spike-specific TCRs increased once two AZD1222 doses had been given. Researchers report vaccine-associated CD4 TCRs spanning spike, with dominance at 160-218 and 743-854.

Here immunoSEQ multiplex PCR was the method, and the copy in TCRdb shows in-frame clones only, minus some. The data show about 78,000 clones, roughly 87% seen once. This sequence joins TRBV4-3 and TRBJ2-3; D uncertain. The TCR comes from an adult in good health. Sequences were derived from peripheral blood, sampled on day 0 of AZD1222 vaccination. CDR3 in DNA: TGCGCCAGCAGCCAAGAGAGGCGTACGCAGTATTTT. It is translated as CASSQERRTQYF.